A single sample gave rise to the 27 T cell receptor beta chains below, sequenced in a study of spatial heterogeneity in lung cancer. Time point described: sample taken at primary tumor resection. The input material, whole RNA from tumor, nontumor lung or frozen PBMC, was sequenced unsorted. From the 5' RACE reads, TCRdb called clonotypes with MiXCR, one entry per CDR3 protein. The sample lists fewer than 40,000 distinct CDR3 sequences; around 7.5% were seen once. The sample consisted of PBMCs, taken at surgery. The receptors stem from a male donor with early-stage non-small cell lung cancer.

This sequence joins TRBV5-6 and TRBJ2-2; D is undetermined. Germline V gene sequence: CDR1 SGHDT, CDR2 YYEEEE. V shed 1 base and J shed 1 base, with 5 bases lying between them. The CDR3 is made up of 14 amino acids. CDR3 nucleotides: TGTGCCAGCAGCTTGATCTTGAACACCGGGGAGCTGTTTTTT. Protein product: CASSLILNTGELFF.

The table lists this clonotype with a few counts. The chain links TRBV5-6 to TRBJ1-2; D might be TRBD1 (5 bases). The ends were cut back, 4 bases at V and 3 bases at J, with 16 bases in the middle. The CDR3 length is 15 residues. Germline CDR1 and CDR2: SGHDT and YYEEEE. CDR3: CASSIRGRDYYGYTF. Here the CDR3 DNA reads TGTGCCAGCAGCATTCGAGGGAGGGACTACTATGGCTACACCTTC.

In this sample, this clonotype turned up many times. The chain employs TRBV5-4 and TRBJ2-4; D is unclear. This CDR3 has 14 amino acids. V lost 0 bases and J lost 4, with 8 bases in between. The germline gives CDR1 SGHNT, CDR2 YYREEE (reference sequence). The DNA for the CDR3 is TGTGCCAGCAGCTTGGGAGGTCCTAAAAACATTCAGTACTTC. This translates into CASSLGGPKNIQYF.

The chain uses TRBV27 and TRBJ2-2; tentatively, D is TRBD1 or TRBD2 (6 bases each). Trimming took off 5 bases at V and 3 bases at J, with 13 bases between the two ends. The CDR3 has 15 amino acids. CDR1 MNHEY and CDR2 SMNVEV come from the germline V gene (reference sequence). The CDR3 nucleotides read TGTGCCAGCAGTCAAAGGGGGGTAGACACCGGGGAGCTGTTTTTT. It codes for CASSQRGVDTGELFF.

This clonotype was counted ten times or more. The rearrangement uses TRBV6-2 or TRBV6-3 and TRBJ2-7; 8 bases line up with TRBD1. Trimming took 3 bases from V and 4 from J; bases not matched to a gene: 5. Germline CDR1 MNHEY, CDR2 SVGEGT. The CDR3 is 14 amino acids. Here the CDR3 DNA reads TGTGCCAGCAGTTATCGGGGACAGGAATACGAGCAGTACGTC. Translation: CASSYRGQEYEQYV.

At least ten counts were recorded for this clonotype. The CDR3 nucleotides are TGTGCCAGCAGCTCGCGACAGGAAAGGGGTCAGCCCCAGCATTTT. The encoded protein is CASSSRQERGQPQHF. V usage is TRBV7-9 and J usage is TRBJ1-5; a weak D match, TRBD1 (6 bases). The CDR3 contains 15 residues. Germline V gene data show CDR1 as SEHNR and CDR2 as FQNEAQ (reference sequence). With 4 bases removed from V and 6 bases from J, the gap between germline ends came to 16 bases.

This clonotype was observed many times. This chain connects TRBV14 to TRBJ2-2, with D tentatively TRBD1 (5 bases). The ends were cut back, 3 bases at V and 7 bases at J, with 15 bases in the middle. The CDR3 totals 15 residues. Germline V gene data show CDR1 as SGHDN and CDR2 as FVKESK. The CDR3 nucleotides are TGTGCCAGCAGCCAGGGGCCAGGGCTGAGCGGGGAGCTGTTTTTT. It translates to CASSQGPGLSGELFF.

This clonotype was found a few times. The CDR3 protein is CSASGGRGTEAFF. DNA for the CDR3: TGCAGCGCCTCGGGGGGGCGAGGTACTGAAGCTTTCTTT. This chain uses TRBV29-1 with TRBJ1-1; weak D call: TRBD1 (6 bases). The CDR3 loop spans 13 amino acids. Trimming cost V 7 bases and J 5 bases, with 17 bases left between them. In germline, CDR1 is SQVTM, CDR2 ANQGSEA. The whole variable domain, remainder taken from reference TRBV29-1 and TRBJ1-1, is SAVISQKPSRDICQRGTSLTIQCQVDSQVTMMFWYRQQPGQSLTLIATANQGSEATYESGFVIDKFPISRPNLTFSTLTVSNMSPEDSSIYLCSASGGRGTEAFFGQGTRLTVV.

The sample holds many counts of this clonotype. This chain connects TRBV12-3 or TRBV12-4 to TRBJ2-4, with 8 bases lining up with TRBD1. CDR3 length equals 15 residues. V trimming: 2 bases; J trimming: 4 bases; junction bases outside the gene matches: 4. CDR3 nucleotide sequence: TGTGCCAGCAGTTTACAAGGACAGGGTAAAAACATTCAGTACTTC. Protein: CASSLQGQGKNIQYF.

This clonotype has a handful of counts. This chain joins TRBV6-2 or TRBV6-3 and TRBJ1-1; D gene unclear. V was trimmed by 6 bases and J by 7 bases, leaving 6 bases between them. Germline V gene data show CDR1 as MNHEY and CDR2 as SVGEGT. CDR3 length equals 10 residues. The CDR3 region has the DNA TGTGCCAGCAGCCGGGGTGAAGCTTTCTTT. Translation gives CASSRGEAFF.

This clonotype was seen at least ten times. The chain is built from TRBV6-2 or TRBV6-3 and TRBJ2-2; a possible D gene is TRBD2 (6 bases). The CDR3 is 16 amino acids. Germline loops: CDR1 MNHEY, CDR2 SVGEGT. Trimming took 2 bases from V and 3 from J, leaving 13 bases between them. The CDR3 DNA sequence: TGTGCCAGCAGTTACGGCCAGGGACTCTACACCGGGGAGCTGTTTTTT. Translated: CASSYGQGLYTGELFF.

In its sample, this clonotype was seen a few times. CDR3 residues: CASSLTLGGLDTQYF. The CDR3 DNA sequence: TGTGCCAGCAGCTTAACGTTGGGGGGCTTAGATACGCAGTATTTT. The rearrangement links TRBV7-3 to TRBJ2-3; TRBD1 or TRBD2 may be the D gene (6 bases each). The V gene's germline CDR1 is SGHTA and CDR2 FQGTGA. The CDR3 extends over 15 amino acids. V shed 0 bases and J shed 5 bases, with 12 bases lying between them.

The chain links TRBV29-1 to TRBJ2-2; possibly TRBD1 or TRBD2 for D (5 bases each). Germline V gives CDR1 SQVTM, CDR2 ANQGSEA. Trimming removed 4 bases at V and 1 base at J, with 7 bases between. This CDR3 contains 13 residues. CDR3 nucleotides: TGCAGCGTTGCTGGGGGGAACACCGGGGAGCTGTTTTTT. Protein product: CSVAGGNTGELFF.

This clonotype has ten or more counts. The V call is TRBV7-2, the J call TRBJ1-4, with 9 bases lining up with TRBD1. Germline CDR1 SGHTA, CDR2 FQGNSA. This CDR3 has 16 amino acids. The trim removed 5 bases at V and 0 bases at J, leaving 4 bases unmatched. CDR3: CASSPGQGATNEKLFF. CDR3 in DNA: TGTGCCAGCAGCCCGGGACAGGGTGCAACTAATGAAAAACTGTTTTTT.

The chain joins TRBV6-2 or TRBV6-3 to TRBJ2-1; maybe TRBD1 (5 bases). The CDR3 loop spans 14 amino acids. Per the germline V gene, CDR1 is MNHEY and CDR2 is SVGEGT. V dropped 0 bases and J dropped 4 bases, with 7 bases sitting between them. The CDR3 sequence: CASSYSRTYNEQFF. DNA of the CDR3: TGTGCCAGCAGTTACTCTAGGACATACAATGAGCAGTTCTTC.

This chain joins TRBV2 and TRBJ2-4; perhaps TRBD2 as D (6 bases). The CDR3 runs to 15 residues. V was cut by 0 bases and J by 6 bases, with 12 bases left in between. CDR1 is SNHLY and CDR2 is FYNNEI in the germline V gene. The DNA for the CDR3 is TGTGCCAGCAGTGAAGCACTAGCCGGTAGAAACATTCAGTACTTC. It yields the protein CASSEALAGRNIQYF.

This clonotype was detected many times. The CDR3 loop reads CASSWGSGNTIYF. The DNA of the CDR3 is TGTGCCAGTAGTTGGGGGTCTGGAAACACCATATATTTT. J is TRBJ1-3 and V is TRBV19; D perhaps matches TRBD1 (5 bases). CDR1 and CDR2 (germline): LNHDA, SQIVND (reference sequence). CDR3 length: 13 residues. Trimming took 5 bases from V and 1 from J, leaving 6 bases between them.

This clonotype showed up just a few times. The gene calls are TRBV7-9 and TRBJ2-5, with 7 bases matching TRBD2. V gave up 5 bases and J gave up 4 bases; unmatched junction bases: 10. Germline loops: CDR1 SEHNR, CDR2 FQNEAQ (reference sequence). This CDR3 has 15 residues. CDR3 protein: CASSRLSGGRETQYF. CDR3 sequence (DNA): TGTGCCAGCAGCCGACTTTCGGGGGGTAGAGAGACCCAGTACTTC. The variable domain in full, with the rest retrieved from reference TRBV7-9 and TRBJ2-5, is DTGVSQNPRHKITKRGQNVTFRCDPISEHNRLYWYRQTLGQGPEFLTYFQNEAQLEKSRLLSDRFSAERPKGSFSTLEIQRTEQGDSAMYLCASSRLSGGRETQYFGPGTRLLVL.

This clonotype ranks as medium-sized. V is TRBV12-3 or TRBV12-4 and J is TRBJ1-1; possibly TRBD1 for D (6 bases). The germline V and J ends were trimmed by 4 bases and 5 bases, with 8 bases remaining between them. This CDR3 has 12 residues. Here the CDR3 reads CASSSQGTEAFF. CDR3 DNA sequence: TGTGCCAGCAGTTCCCAGGGGACTGAAGCTTTCTTT.

V usage is TRBV20-1 and J usage is TRBJ2-7; possible D gene TRBD2, 5 bases. Looked up from germline, CDR1 is DFQATT and CDR2 is SNEGSKA (reference sequence). The CDR3 length is 14 residues. Trimming cost V 0 bases and J 3 bases, with 12 bases left between them. CDR3 in DNA: TGCAGTGCTAGAGACCCCGGAGGCAACTACGAGCAGTACTTC. Its protein product is CSARDPGGNYEQYF.

This clonotype was recorded many times. The chain is built from TRBV7-9 and TRBJ1-4, with D possibly TRBD1 on 5 matching bases. Germline assignment: CDR1 SEHNR and CDR2 FQNEAQ (reference sequence). The CDR3 is made up of 13 amino acids. V dropped 1 base and J dropped 7 bases, with 7 bases sitting between them. The CDR3 sequence is CASSLERGEKLFF. DNA of the CDR3: TGTGCCAGCAGCTTAGAGAGGGGTGAAAAACTGTTTTTT.

This clonotype appeared many times. CDR3 sequence (DNA): TGTGCCAGCAGTCAGCGGGTCTATTCACCCCTCCACTTT. Encoded protein: CASSQRVYSPLHF. The chain recombines TRBV27 with TRBJ1-6; D gene unclear. CDR3 length: 13 residues. Per the germline V gene, CDR1 is MNHEY and CDR2 is SMNVEV (reference sequence). The V gene lost 5 bases and the J gene lost 8 bases, with 10 bases spanning the gap.

The chain joins TRBV14 to TRBJ1-2, with TRBD1 identical over 9 bases. The CDR3 contains 15 residues. CDR1 SGHDN and CDR2 FVKESK come from the germline V gene. V shed 4 bases and J 0 bases; nucleotides not matched to a gene: 3. The CDR3, as DNA: TGTGCCAGCAGCCTGGACAGGGGAGCTAACTATGGCTACACCTTC. Amino acid sequence: CASSLDRGANYGYTF.

This clonotype was recorded many times. The gene calls are TRBV20-1 and TRBJ1-5; TRBD1 aligns across 7 bases. The CDR3 has 13 residues. With V trimmed by 4 bases and J by 4 bases, 4 bases remained unmatched. CDR1 is DFQATT, CDR2 SNEGSKA, per germline (reference sequence). In nucleotides, the CDR3 is TGCAGTGCTACAAAACAGGGGAATCAGCCCCAGCATTTT. Translated: CSATKQGNQPQHF.

V usage is TRBV7-9 and J usage is TRBJ2-5; possibly TRBD2 for D (6 bases). Germline assignment: CDR1 SEHNR and CDR2 FQNEAQ (reference sequence). Trimming removed 5 bases from V and 2 bases from J, with 15 bases in between. CDR3 length: 15 residues. DNA for the CDR3: TGTGCCAGCAGCGCCCGGGACTCCCAACAAGAGACCCAGTACTTC. Protein product: CASSARDSQQETQYF.

This clonotype was counted between two and nine times. This sequence joins TRBV20-1 and TRBJ2-5, with 9 bases fitting TRBD2. Germline lookup yields CDR1 DFQATT and CDR2 SNEGSKA (reference sequence). This CDR3 contains 18 residues. J lost 5 bases, V lost 5 bases, and 21 bases had no gene match. The CDR3 loop is CSASHLLASGTYGETQYF. DNA for the CDR3: TGCAGTGCTTCCCACCTTTTAGCTAGCGGGACCTACGGGGAGACCCAGTACTTC.

This clonotype was counted ten times or more. The chain uses TRBV10-3 and TRBJ2-5; the match to TRBD1 covers 8 bases. The CDR3 is made up of 14 amino acids. Per germline, CDR1 ENHRY and CDR2 SYGVKD. The V gene end was trimmed by 4 bases and the J gene end by 4 bases; junction bases not matched to a gene: 5. As DNA, the CDR3 is TGTGCCATCAGTGGGACAGGGAGCGGAGAGACCCAGTACTTC. Translated: CAISGTGSGETQYF.